This T cell receptor beta chain was captured by sequencing in a study of siplizumab effects on memory and regulatory T cells. Using immunoSEQ multiplex PCR, the repertoire was profiled, and TCRdb retains in-frame clones only, with some absent. The sample lists about 100,000 clones; roughly 94% were seen once. Findings and caveats of the study: Whether proliferating Tregs in siplizumab cultures suppress was not functionally confirmed.

Trimming shortened V by 1 base and J by 8 bases, and 11 bases separated the two germline ends. The CDR3 is made up of 13 amino acids. Looked up from germline, CDR1 is SEHNR and CDR2 is FQNEAQ (reference sequence). On this clone itself: Its antigen is not identified.

The TCR was taken from a human donor in good health. Sequencing was done on a sample of Tregs sorted from blood. The V gene is TRBV7-9, the J gene TRBJ1-2; D is perhaps TRBD1 (5 bases). The CDR3, as DNA: TGTGCCAGCAGCTTAGAATTACGGGGGGGCTACACCTTC. This gives the protein CASSLELRGGYTF.